The 2 T cell receptor beta chains below all came from one sample that was sequenced in a study of CD4 T cells in relation to SARS-CoV-2 and coronaviruses. Their antigen targets remain unknown. Libraries were prepared by immunoSEQ multiplex PCR; TCRdb keeps only in-frame clonotypes and omits some of them. The sample includes about 36,000 clones, roughly 80% of them seen just once. Sequenced material: naive CD4+ T cells from PBMCs, cultured in vitro. The subset here: naive CD4+ T cells isolated by negative enrichment. These receptors all come from an adult with COVID-19.

This rearrangement joins TRBV11-2 to TRBJ2-5, with D perhaps being TRBD1 or TRBD2 (6 bases each). Germline CDR1 is SGHAT and CDR2 is FQNNGV. The V and J ends lost 4 bases and 1 base respectively, with 13 bases between them. The CDR3 is made up of 15 amino acids. CDR3 nucleotide sequence: TGTGCCAGCAGCTCCGGCCCGGGGGCCCAAGAGACCCAGTACTTC. Translated, it gives CASSSGPGAQETQYF. Filled out from reference TRBV11-2 and TRBJ2-5, the complete variable domain reads EAGVAQSPRYKIIEKRQSVAFWCNPISGHATLYWYQQILGQGPKLLIQFQNNGVVDDSQLPKDRFSAERLKGVDSTLKIQPAKLEDSAVYLCASSSGPGAQETQYFGPGTRLLVL.

This clone was seen only once. The J gene is TRBJ1-1, the V gene TRBV7-9, with D hard to call. In germline, CDR1 is SEHNR, CDR2 FQNEAQ (reference sequence). The CDR3 runs 13 residues. Between the trimmed V and J ends, which lost 1 base and 6 bases, there was a span of 9 bases. The CDR3 nucleotides are TGTGCCAGCAGCTTAGTACCCGGCGCTGAAGCTTTCTTT. This gives the protein CASSLVPGAEAFF.